This T cell receptor beta chain was sequenced in a study of T cells after yellow fever vaccination (dated by TCRdb to about 2019). With regard to the full study: The SMART-Seq v4 Ultra Low Input RNA kit was used to prepare libraries from fractions with low cell numbers. To follow T-cell clones before and after both primary and booster YFV17D yellow fever vaccination, bulk TCR alpha and beta repertoires underwent longitudinal sequencing. Two healthy male donors, one aged 18 to 30 and one aged 30 to 40 years, made up the cohort. Bulk PBMC replicates and cell subsets were isolated from blood drawn at multiple timepoints before and after both primary and secondary immunization.

The research as a whole found: The secondary T-cell response was weaker than the primary response but faster, peaking on day 5 instead of day 15. After the booster, most of the clones that had expanded following primary vaccination were detected again (approximately 96% of CD4 and around 87% of CD8), which suggests that memory was broadly maintained. FACS-sorted repertoires could contain abundant contaminating clonotypes from the bulk population, so computational filtering was required. Because the study included only a couple of donors, the extent to which the findings can be generalized is limited. A small fraction of clonotypes showed up in both the CD4 and CD8 compartments, probably as a result of convergent recombination.

TCR cDNA was synthesized by 5'RACE template switching, which introduced a universal primer site and unique molecular identifiers. cDNA synthesis was primed from both the TCR alpha and TCR beta constant segments. Libraries were amplified in two PCR steps, with sample barcodes and sequencing adapters added in the second step. Sequencing of the libraries was done on either Illumina HiSeq 2500 (2x100 bp) or NovaSeq (2x150 bp). As for how the authors treated the data: MIGEC was used to demultiplex reads and collapse the reads into UMI consensus sequences, and MiXCR was used for V(D)J alignment. Using edgeR on replicate PBMC samples, clonotypes were called vaccine-responding if FDR was below 0.01 and the log2 fold change was above 5 up to day 15. Bulk clonotypes were assigned CD4 or CD8 identity according to which sequenced CD4 or CD8 repertoire held them at higher abundance. The public sequencing data were trimmed at Q25 with fastp and processed into clonotypes with MiXCR by TCRdb, which kept only in-frame beta chains. Every CDR3 protein is listed once, alongside the most common genes and DNA of its rows. The V and J calls and clone size are TCRdb's, not the authors'. Across this sample there are about 360,000 distinct CDR3 sequences, with under 7.5% seen only once. The ten largest clones represent about 15% of the sample.

The CDR3 covers 13 residues, taking in both the cysteine and the phenylalanine. Of all the DNA, just the CDR3 is kept, 39 bases in frame from base 1. Via the germline V gene, CDR1 is SGHRS and CDR2 YFSETQ. V lost 4 bases and J lost 4 bases; the stretch between them is 12 bases long. Notes on this clonotype: Its antigen target is currently unknown. Base qualities are not recorded, but no much larger clone differs from it by a single base.

Read against the paper, the sample's treatment or condition label means: live attenuated yellow fever vaccine strain. At each blood-draw timepoint, two biological replicates of bulk PBMCs were collected. A standard Ficoll-Paque protocol was used to isolate PBMCs from peripheral blood. TriZol was used to extract RNA from bulk PBMCs, from CD4 and CD8 fractions, and from dextramer-positive and dextramer-negative fractions. The material was PBMCs, obtained 5 days after the yellow fever booster vaccination. The clonotype was recovered from a man aged 25 to 40 who received the YFV17D yellow fever vaccine. The receptor chain draws on TRBV5-1 and TRBJ2-7, with no reliable assignment of the D segment. The CDR3 region has the sequence CASSLNSKYEQYF. At the DNA level, the sequence is TGCGCCAGCAGCCTGAATAGTAAATACGAGCAGTACTTC.